The clone carrying this TCR beta chain came up a few times. A J-beta primer mix and a sample-barcoded 5' primer were used in a second PCR of about 6 to 12 cycles. TCRdb analysed the 5' RACE reads with MiXCR anew, one entry per CDR3 protein. The repertoire has 700,000 to 850,000 distinct CDR3 sequences, about 55% of them found once; the top ten carry approximately 40%. These data originate in a study of blood T cells in healthy people across ages. Donors gave roughly 10 milliliters of peripheral blood apiece. Total RNA was isolated from each sample in quantities of at least 6 micrograms. Germline-derived CDR1 and CDR2 are MNHNS and SASEGT. The CDR3 length is 12 residues.

Sequencing was done on a sample of blood. V and J are TRBV6-1 and TRBJ2-5; D is uncertain. The J call could be wrong; TRBJ2-7 is a better fit for the DNA end. The sequence derives from a man older than 75 in good health. The CDR3 coding sequence is TGTGCCAGCAGTGAACCTGGACCCGAGCAGTACTTC. Its translation is CASSEPGPEQYF.